The 2 T cell receptor beta chains given below trace back to one sample, sequenced in a study of neurological immune-mediated disorders. TCRdb itself ran the 5' RACE reads through MiXCR, one entry per CDR3 protein. This sample has some 60,000 distinct CDR3 sequences; about 10% occur once, and the top ten carry around 7%. Time point specified: longitudinal time-point 1 (baseline). The sample consisted of PBMCs. The source is a male donor with HTLV-1-associated myelopathy (HAM/TSP).

This clonotype was seen a few times. The DNA is left out, because the CDR3 cannot be placed on it with certainty; the CDR3 is given as TCRdb lists it. CDR3 residues: CASSFYICSARDPGQGVYNSPLHF. This rearrangement joins TRBV11-3 to TRBJ1-6; TRBD1 reflects the table's D call only, with no check against the DNA. From germline, CDR1 is SGHNT and CDR2 YENEEA. The CDR3 extends over 24 residues, inclusive of both ends.

This clonotype was seen repeatedly, ten times or more. The V gene is TRBV15, the J gene TRBJ2-6; TRBD1 agrees at 8 bases. Germline V lookup: CDR1 LNHNV, CDR2 YYDKDF (reference sequence). V lost 7 bases, J lost 1 base, and 12 bases stayed unmatched. CDR3 length: 18 residues. CDR3 sequence reads: CATTDIFRTGSGANVLTF. CDR3 coding DNA: TGTGCCACCACCGACATCTTTCGGACAGGGTCTGGGGCCAACGTCCTGACTTTC.